This TCR beta chain is drawn from a study of cytomegalovirus exposure and HLA in healthy donors. From the 120-subject validation cohort, which was separate from the roughly 670-subject first cohort, the donors were drawn. Study results and caveats: The investigators catalogued 150 or so TCR beta chains as cytomegalovirus-associated. It was reported that the classifier diagnosed cytomegalovirus status with high specificity and sensitivity in both the original and validation cohorts. Specific recognition of CMV antigens was confirmed in vitro for a few chains (all CMV-associated).

This clone is a singleton in its sample. The antigen is undetermined. Measured with immunoSEQ multiplex PCR; TCRdb has only the in-frame clones, and not every one. The sample comprises 110,000 to 150,000 clones, about 94% of which are singletons, and 1.5% to 2% rests with the top ten. Specimen: PBMCs. This TCR was recovered from a young man in good health and CMV-seropositive.

The CDR3 DNA sequence: TGCGCCAGCAGCCCCGGACAGGGGATGGGCGAGCAGTACTTC. Amino acids: CASSPGQGMGEQYF. This chain connects TRBV5-1 to TRBJ2-7, with 9 nucleotides matching TRBD1. Germline V gives CDR1 SGHRS, CDR2 YFSETQ. The CDR3 runs to 14 residues. V lost 4 bases to trimming and J lost 6 bases; unmatched junction nucleotides: 8. The full variable domain, its missing parts supplied by reference TRBV5-1 and TRBJ2-7, is KAGVTQTPRYLIKTRGQQVTLSCSPISGHRSVSWYQQTPGQGLQFLFEYFSETQRNKGNFPGRFSGRQFSNSRSEMNVSTLELGDSALYLCASSPGQGMGEQYFGPGTRLTVT.